A selection of T cell receptor beta chains follows, all from one sample in a study of CD8+ T cells in alopecia areata. Generated by immunoSEQ multiplex PCR, the TCRdb table keeps only in-frame clones and is missing some. The table lists approximately 150,000 clones, around 47% of them singletons. The material sequenced was CD4+ T cells sorted from blood. Every receptor here comes from a human donor with alopecia areata. Each CDR3 is given with its conserved first and last residue. D genes are given only for firm matches. Expanded clones get a size class; other rows say once, few or many, or leave the size out.

J gene | V gene | clone size | CDR3 length | D gene | CDR3 DNA | CDR3 protein
TRBJ1-1 | TRBV2 | NA | 15 | NA | TGTGCCAGCAGTGTGCCGGGGGCGCCGATAACTGAAGCTTTCTTT | CASSVPGAPITEAFF
TRBJ1-1 | TRBV29-1 | NA | 14 | NA | TGCAGCGTTGAAAGAGGTGGGTTTGTGACTGAAGCTTTCTTT | CSVERGGFVTEAFF
TRBJ2-1 | TRBV29-1 | NA | 14 | NA | TGCAGCGTGCCCCTTTTTTTCGCCTACAATGAGCAGTTCTTC | CSVPLFFAYNEQFF
TRBJ2-5 | TRBV28 | once | 13 | NA | TGTGCCAGCTTGGAAGGGGATAAAGAGACCCAGTACTTC | CASLEGDKETQYF
TRBJ2-7 | TRBV30 | NA | 16 | TRBD1 | TGTGCCTGGAGTGTAAGGACAGGTTGGAGCTCCTACGAGCAGTACTTC | CAWSVRTGWSSYEQYF
TRBJ2-7 | TRBV7-2 | NA | 13 | NA | TGTGCCAGCAGCTTATCAGTTACCTACGAGCAGTACTTC | CASSLSVTYEQYF
TRBJ1-1 | TRBV6-5 | NA | 14 | NA | TGTGCCAGCAGTTACTCGACTGGGAACACTGAAGCTTTCTTT | CASSYSTGNTEAFF
TRBJ1-1 | TRBV29-1 | NA | 13 | TRBD1 | TGCAGCGCCAACTCCAGGGGGCTTACTGAAGCTTTCTTT | CSANSRGLTEAFF
TRBJ1-2 | TRBV29-1 | NA | 17 | NA | TGCAGCGTTGAAAGTCCGGGCGGGGGTAGTACTAACTATGGCTACACCTTC | CSVESPGGGSTNYGYTF
TRBJ2-5 | TRBV29-1 | NA | 12 | NA | TGCAGCGTTAGTCGGCTCGAAGAGACCCAGTACTTC | CSVSRLEETQYF
TRBJ2-7 | TRBV29-1 | NA | 13 | TRBD2 | TGCAGCGTTGGTCGAGCGGGAGCCTACGAGCAGTACTTC | CSVGRAGAYEQYF
TRBJ2-5 | TRBV14 | few | 16 | NA | TGTGCCAGCGGGGAACAGGGAAAGAAGCTTGAAGAGACCCAGTACTTC | CASGEQGKKLEETQYF
TRBJ2-1 | TRBV7-2 | NA | 13 | TRBD2 | TGTGCCAGCAGCCTCGGACTAGCGGGAGGAGAGTTCTTC | CASSLGLAGGEFF
TRBJ2-1 | TRBV6-5 | NA | 14 | TRBD2 | TGTGCCAGCAGCCGACTAGCGGGAGACAATGAGCAGTTCTTC | CASSRLAGDNEQFF
TRBJ1-5 | TRBV7-9 | NA | 15 | NA | TGTGCCAGCAGCTATGGGACGGCGGGCAATCAGCCCCAGCATTTT | CASSYGTAGNQPQHF
TRBJ2-5 | TRBV7-9 | NA | 13 | NA | TGTGCCAGCAGCTTCCTAGACCAAGAGACCCAGTACTTC | CASSFLDQETQYF
TRBJ1-5 | TRBV27 | NA | 14 | TRBD1 | TGTGCCAGCAGTACAGGGGGAGGCAATCAGCCCCAGCATTTT | CASSTGGGNQPQHF
TRBJ2-3 | TRBV5-1 | NA | 13 | NA | TGCGCCAGCAGTTCACGGACCGGAGATACGCAGTATTTT | CASSSRTGDTQYF
TRBJ2-6 | TRBV9 | few | 13 | NA | TGTGCCAGCAGTGCGACCGGGGCCAACGTCCTGACTTTC | CASSATGANVLTF
TRBJ2-2 | TRBV5-1 | NA | 16 | NA | TGCGCCAGCAGCTTGGGGTCAGGGCCGAACACCGGGGAGCTGTTTTTT | CASSLGSGPNTGELFF
TRBJ2-2 | TRBV7-8 | NA | 18 | NA | TGTGCCAGCAGCTTAGCGGTAGAGTCGGGAGTGCGGACCGGGGAGCTGTTTTTT | CASSLAVESGVRTGELFF
TRBJ2-5 | TRBV6-5 | NA | 16 | TRBD1 | TGTGCCAGCAGTTACTCGACAGGGGGCTTGAGGGAGACCCAGTACTTC | CASSYSTGGLRETQYF
TRBJ1-2 | TRBV7-9 | few | 13 | TRBD1 | TGTGCCAGCAGCCCCCGGGACAGGGTCGGCTACACCTTC | CASSPRDRVGYTF
TRBJ2-5 | TRBV5-1 | few | 12 | NA | TGCGCCAGCAGCGGGCAGGGGGAGACCCAGTACTTC | CASSGQGETQYF
TRBJ1-4 | TRBV30 | NA | 11 | NA | TGTGCCTGGTCCTCCGGGGGAAAACTGTTTTTT | CAWSSGGKLFF
TRBJ2-1 | TRBV30 | NA | 16 | NA | TGTGCCTGGAGCGCCGGGGGCGGGAACTGGTACAATGAGCAGTTCTTC | CAWSAGGGNWYNEQFF
TRBJ2-7 | TRBV2 | NA | 16 | TRBD1 | TGTGCCAGCAGCCGGGACAGGGACCCGGTTGCCTACGAGCAGTACTTC | CASSRDRDPVAYEQYF
TRBJ2-5 | TRBV2 | NA | 15 | NA | TGTGCCAGCAAGGGGGGGCCCGGGAGACAAGAGACCCAGTACTTC | CASKGGPGRQETQYF
TRBJ1-2 | TRBV16 | NA | 14 | TRBD1 | TGTGCCAGCAGCCAATCGTGGCAGGGGGCTGGCTACACCTTC | CASSQSWQGAGYTF
TRBJ1-2 | TRBV29-1 | NA | 11 | NA | TGCAGCTCCTCTAGGGGGGGAGTCTACACCTTC | CSSSRGGVYTF